Sequencing of this TCR beta chain was carried out in a study of cytomegalovirus exposure and HLA in healthy donors. Notes on the study in general: Researchers counted around 180 TCR beta chains as cytomegalovirus-associated. In vitro data verified a few CMV-associated chains as specific for CMV antigens.

Healthy bone marrow donors supplied every sample. Comment on this clone: As yet, its antigen is unknown.

Primers: 60 Vbeta forward and 13 Jbeta reverse. Using immunoSEQ multiplex PCR, the repertoire was profiled, and TCRdb retains in-frame clones only, with some absent. The sample has about 110,000 clones, 79% seen once; the top ten hold just under 3%. The trim removed 7 bases at V and 5 bases at J, leaving 11 bases unmatched. The germline V gene has CDR1 MNHNS and CDR2 SASEGT. This CDR3 comprises 15 residues. The receptor was isolated from a woman aged 18 to 35 in good health and CMV-seropositive. Sequencing was performed on PBMCs. The chain combines TRBV6-1 with TRBJ2-1, with 7 positions matching TRBD1. The DNA of the CDR3 is TGTGCCAGCATCGTTTTCGGGCAGGGGGACAATGAGCAGTTCTTC. This codes for CASIVFGQGDNEQFF.